This T cell receptor (beta chain) emerged from a study of molecular identifiers for immune sequencing clone quantification. Study information: Naive CD8 RNA (roughly 18,000 or 92,000 cells) was divided into five aliquots, with four sequenced.

This clonotype was seen many times. Its antigen is undetermined. TCRdb reanalysed the PCR reads using MiXCR and keeps one entry per CDR3 protein. This table holds about 630,000 distinct CDR3 sequences, 25% found once. The study, taken as a whole, reports: In a background of 850,000 to 1,000,000 naive cells, spiked Jurkat TCR RNA from one cell was reportedly detectable. Among effectors, clones above 20 RNA copies held over 99% of molecules; among naive cells, under 1%.

Naive CD8 T cells underwent sorting with the CD8+CD4-CCR7+CD45RA+ definition. This TCR was sampled from a human donor in good health. Some libraries in this study had Jurkat cell RNA spiked in. Sequenced material: naive CD8+ T cells from blood, with Jurkat cell RNA spiked in. Indicated subset: FACS-sorted CD8+CD4-CCR7+CD45RA+ naive T cells.

CDR3 DNA: TGTGCCTGGAACAGGGTCCCTCATCAGCCCCAGCATTTT. Protein sequence: CAWNRVPHQPQHF. The J gene is TRBJ1-5, the V gene TRBV30, with D possibly TRBD1 on 6 matching bases. CDR1 and CDR2 (germline): GTSNPN, SVGIG (reference sequence). This CDR3 has 13 amino acids. The V end lost 4 bases, the J end lost 5 bases, and 12 bases lay between the germline ends. Full variable domain (outside the CDR3, taken from reference TRBV30 and TRBJ1-5): SQTIHQWPATLVQPVGSPLSLECTVEGTSNPNLYWYRQAAGRGLQLLFYSVGIGQISSEVPQNLSASRPQDRQFILSSKKLLLSDSGFYLCAWNRVPHQPQHFGDGTRLSIL.